This section outlines one T cell receptor beta chain sequence together with its context. The antigen remains undetermined. The record originates from a study of shared clonotypes between healthy human individuals. General study results and limits: Several donors showed sharing of 4.5% to 5% of naive CD4 clonotypes.

Produced via immunoSEQ multiplex PCR; TCRdb's table is partial and in-frame only. Of over 950,000 clones listed, approximately 80% are singletons. This CDR3 region has 15 residues. Germline CDR1 MGHDK, CDR2 SYGVNS. V lost 5 bases, J lost 2 bases, and 13 bases lay in between. The sequence was collected from a young man in good health. Some clones in this sample may be carry-over from other donors' samples. Sequencing was performed on memory CD4+ T cells from PBMCs. Documented subset: CD45RA-negative fraction. The V call is TRBV25-1, the J call TRBJ2-1, with D possibly being TRBD2 (5 bases). For the CDR3, the DNA is TGTGCCAGCAGTTGGGCAGCGGTAGCCTACAATGAGCAGTTCTTC. Translated, it gives CASSWAAVAYNEQFF.